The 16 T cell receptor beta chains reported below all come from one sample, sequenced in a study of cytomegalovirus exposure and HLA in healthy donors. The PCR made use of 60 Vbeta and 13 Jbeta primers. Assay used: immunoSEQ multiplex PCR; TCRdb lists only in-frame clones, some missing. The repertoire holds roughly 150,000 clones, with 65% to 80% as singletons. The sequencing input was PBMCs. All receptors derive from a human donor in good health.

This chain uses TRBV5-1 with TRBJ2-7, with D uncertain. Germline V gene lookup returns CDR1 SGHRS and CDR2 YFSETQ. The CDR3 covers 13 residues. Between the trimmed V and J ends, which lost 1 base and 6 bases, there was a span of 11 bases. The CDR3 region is CASSLSFTAEQYF. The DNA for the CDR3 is TGCGCCAGCAGCTTGTCGTTCACAGCCGAGCAGTACTTC.

CDR3 DNA: TGCGCCAGCAGCTCCGCTGGGAGGGACACCGGGGAGCTGTTTTTT. Its translation: CASSSAGRDTGELFF. The J gene is TRBJ2-2, the V gene TRBV5-1, with 7 bases lining up with TRBD2. The length of the CDR3 is 15 residues. V gave up 3 bases and J gave up 3 bases; unmatched junction bases: 5. Germline values: CDR1 SGHRS, CDR2 YFSETQ.

The CDR3 loop is CASSLALAGEWQFF. In DNA, the CDR3 is TGTGCCAGCAGCTTAGCGCTAGCGGGAGAGTGGCAGTTCTTC. V is TRBV7-9 and J is TRBJ2-1; TRBD2 matches at 10 bases. Germline V gives CDR1 SEHNR, CDR2 FQNEAQ (reference sequence). This CDR3 is 14 amino acids long. Unmatched junction bases numbered 5, after V lost 0 bases and J lost 12 bases.

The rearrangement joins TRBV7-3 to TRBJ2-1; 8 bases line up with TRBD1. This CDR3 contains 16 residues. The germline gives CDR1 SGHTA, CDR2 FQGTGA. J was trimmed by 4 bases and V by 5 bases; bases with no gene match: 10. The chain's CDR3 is CASSPELRGPYNEQFF. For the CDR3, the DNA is TGTGCCAGCAGCCCCGAGCTCAGGGGGCCTTACAATGAGCAGTTCTTC.

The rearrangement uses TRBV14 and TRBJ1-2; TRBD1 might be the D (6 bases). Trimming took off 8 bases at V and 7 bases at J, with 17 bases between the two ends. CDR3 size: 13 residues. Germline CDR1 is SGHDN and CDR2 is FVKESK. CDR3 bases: TGTGCCAGCGCCAAAGTTATGGGGGCTGGCTACACCTTC. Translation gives CASAKVMGAGYTF.

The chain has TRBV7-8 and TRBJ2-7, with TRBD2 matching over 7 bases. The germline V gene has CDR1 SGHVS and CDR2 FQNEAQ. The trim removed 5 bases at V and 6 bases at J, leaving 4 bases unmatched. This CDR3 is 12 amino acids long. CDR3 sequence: CASSVGTIEQYF. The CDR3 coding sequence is TGTGCCAGCAGCGTAGGGACTATCGAGCAGTACTTC.

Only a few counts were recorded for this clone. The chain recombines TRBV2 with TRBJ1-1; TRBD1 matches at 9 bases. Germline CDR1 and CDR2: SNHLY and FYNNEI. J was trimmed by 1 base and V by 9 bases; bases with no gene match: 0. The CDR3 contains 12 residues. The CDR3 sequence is CARQGANTEAFF. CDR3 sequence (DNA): TGTGCCAGACAGGGGGCGAACACTGAAGCTTTCTTT.

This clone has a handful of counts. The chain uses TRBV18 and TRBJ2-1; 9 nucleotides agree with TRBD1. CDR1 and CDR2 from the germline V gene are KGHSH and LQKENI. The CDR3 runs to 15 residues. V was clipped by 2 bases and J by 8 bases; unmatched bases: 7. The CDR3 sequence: CASSPFSGQGHEQFF. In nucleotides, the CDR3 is TGTGCCAGCTCACCATTTTCGGGACAGGGCCATGAGCAGTTCTTC.

The CDR3 sequence is CASSPPRRTGELFF. CDR3 nucleotides: TGTGCCAGCAGTCCCCCGAGGCGTACCGGGGAGCTGTTTTTT. This chain links TRBV2 with TRBJ2-2; no reliable D call. The CDR3 contains 14 residues. Germline values: CDR1 SNHLY, CDR2 FYNNEI. Trimming took 5 bases from V and 5 from J, leaving 12 bases between them. Based on the CDR3 plus reference TRBV2 and TRBJ2-2, the full variable domain is EPEVTQTPSHQVTQMGQEVILRCVPISNHLYFYWYRQILGQKVEFLVSFYNNEISEKSEIFDDQFSVERPDGSNFTLKIRSTKLEDSAMYFCASSPPRRTGELFFGEGSRLTVL.

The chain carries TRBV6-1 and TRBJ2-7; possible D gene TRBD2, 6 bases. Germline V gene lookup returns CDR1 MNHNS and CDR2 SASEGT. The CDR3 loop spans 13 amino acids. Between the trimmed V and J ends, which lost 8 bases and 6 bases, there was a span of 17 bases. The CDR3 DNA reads TGTGCCAGCGGGGAGGCCGCGTCGTTCGAGCAGTACTTC. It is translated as CASGEAASFEQYF.

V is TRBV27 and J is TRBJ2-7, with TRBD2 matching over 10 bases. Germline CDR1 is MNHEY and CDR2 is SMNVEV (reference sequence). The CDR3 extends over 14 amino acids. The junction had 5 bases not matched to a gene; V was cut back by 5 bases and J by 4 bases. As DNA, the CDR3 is TGTGCCAGCAGTGCAGCGGGAGGGCCGTACGAGCAGTACTTC. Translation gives CASSAAGGPYEQYF.

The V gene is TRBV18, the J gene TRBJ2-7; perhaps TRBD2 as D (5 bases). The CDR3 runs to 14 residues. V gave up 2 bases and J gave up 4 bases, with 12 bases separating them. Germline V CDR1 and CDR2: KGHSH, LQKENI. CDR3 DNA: TGTGCCAGCTCACCAAGAGGGTTTGGGTACGAGCAGTACTTC. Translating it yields CASSPRGFGYEQYF.

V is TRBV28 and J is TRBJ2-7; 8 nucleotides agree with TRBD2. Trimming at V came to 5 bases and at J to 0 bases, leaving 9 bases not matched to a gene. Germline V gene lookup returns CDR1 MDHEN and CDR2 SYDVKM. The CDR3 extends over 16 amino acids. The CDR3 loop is CASSGTSGHSSYEQYF. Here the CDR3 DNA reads TGTGCCAGCAGTGGTACTAGCGGCCACAGCTCCTACGAGCAGTACTTC.

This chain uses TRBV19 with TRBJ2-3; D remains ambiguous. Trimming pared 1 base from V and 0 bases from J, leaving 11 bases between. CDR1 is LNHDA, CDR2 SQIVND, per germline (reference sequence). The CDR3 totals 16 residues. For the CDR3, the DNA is TGTGCCAGTAGTATAGCGGCGGAGACGAGCACAGATACGCAGTATTTT. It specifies CASSIAAETSTDTQYF.

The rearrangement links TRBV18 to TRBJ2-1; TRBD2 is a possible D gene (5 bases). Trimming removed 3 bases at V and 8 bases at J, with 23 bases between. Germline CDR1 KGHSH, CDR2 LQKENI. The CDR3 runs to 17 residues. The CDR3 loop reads CASSPVGPSGGFDEQFF. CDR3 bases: TGTGCCAGCTCACCTGTAGGGCCAAGCGGTGGTTTCGATGAGCAGTTCTTC.

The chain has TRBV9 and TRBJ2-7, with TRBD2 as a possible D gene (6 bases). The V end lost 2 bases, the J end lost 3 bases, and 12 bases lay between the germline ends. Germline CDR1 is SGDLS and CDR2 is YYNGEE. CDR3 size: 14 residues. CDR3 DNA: TGTGCCAGCAGCGTCGGACTAAACGGCTACGAGCAGTACTTC. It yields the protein CASSVGLNGYEQYF. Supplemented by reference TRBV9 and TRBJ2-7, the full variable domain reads DSGVTQTPKHLITATGQRVTLRCSPRSGDLSVYWYQQSLDQGLQFLIQYYNGEERAKGNILERFSAQQFPDLHSELNLSSLELGDSALYFCASSVGLNGYEQYFGPGTRLTVT.